The clone carrying this T cell receptor beta chain was seen at least ten times. What it binds is not known. Time point defined: newly diagnosed GD, antithyroid drugs for less than 3 months. The authors made the TCR library using RNA they extracted from PBMCs. iRepertoire HTBI primers and Arm-PCR of CDR3 regions built TCR beta libraries. TCRdb passed the multiplex PCR reads through MiXCR, listing each CDR3 protein once. The sample consists of around 500,000 distinct CDR3 sequences, around 12% of them appearing once. These data come from a study of regulatory T cells in long-lasting Graves disease. About the research overall: Patients with new Graves' disease had used antithyroid drugs below 3 months. Study-wide results and caveats: Lower TCR diversity was seen in persistent Graves' patients than in newly diagnosed ones.

The germline gives CDR1 MDHEN, CDR2 SYDVKM. The trim removed 7 bases at V and 8 bases at J, leaving 11 bases unmatched. This CDR3 has 16 residues. These records were also assigned to another study, of T cells in Graves' hyperthyroidism and ophthalmopathy. Per that study: HTBI primers drove first-round RT-PCR of the TCR CDR3. Most thyroid clonotypes with frequency above 0.001 were detected in blood.

The sequence derives from a woman aged 25-40 years with Graves disease. The J gene is TRBJ2-1, the V gene TRBV28; 13 positions match TRBD2. This specimen consisted of peripheral blood mononuclear cells (PBMCs), obtained at new diagnosis, from a patient treated with antithyroid drugs. The CDR3 spells CASILKLAGGRDEQFF. CDR3 DNA: TGTGCCAGCATTCTAAAACTAGCGGGAGGGCGGGATGAGCAGTTCTTC.